A single sample is the source of the 26 T cell receptor beta chains below, sequenced in a study of blood T cell repertoires in COVID-19. Profiling relied on immunoSEQ multiplex PCR, and the TCRdb table lists in-frame clones only, not all of them. Here the sample spans more than 100,000 clones, approximately 80% being singletons. Sequences were obtained from peripheral blood. Receptor source: a woman in her fifties or sixties with active or convalescent COVID-19.

The chain joins TRBV6-6 to TRBJ2-7; D is unresolved. There are 13 residues in the CDR3. Germline V gene sequence: CDR1 MNHNY, CDR2 SVGAGI (reference sequence). With 0 bases removed from V and 12 bases from J, the gap between germline ends came to 15 bases. The CDR3 here is CASSYSVLHGAYF. The CDR3 DNA follows: TGTGCCAGCAGTTACTCGGTCCTTCACGGTGCGTACTTC.

The chain has TRBV9 and TRBJ2-5, with a weak D call TRBD2 (6 bases). The CDR3 runs 14 residues. V was shortened by 3 bases and J by 5 bases, with 14 bases between the two germline ends. The V gene's germline CDR1 is SGDLS and CDR2 YYNGEE. The CDR3 nucleotides read TGTGCCAGCAGCGGGGCGCAGGCGGGGGAGACCCAGTACTTC. Its translation is CASSGAQAGETQYF. Full variable domain (rest looked up from reference TRBV9 and TRBJ2-5): DSGVTQTPKHLITATGQRVTLRCSPRSGDLSVYWYQQSLDQGLQFLIQYYNGEERAKGNILERFSAQQFPDLHSELNLSSLELGDSALYFCASSGAQAGETQYFGPGTRLLVL.

The J gene is TRBJ1-2, the V gene TRBV7-9; D gene ambiguous. The CDR3 has 15 amino acids. V was cut by 5 bases and J by 4 bases, with 17 bases left in between. Germline lookup yields CDR1 SEHNR and CDR2 FQNEAQ (reference sequence). CDR3 region: CASSPETSLFYGYTF. The CDR3 region has the DNA TGTGCCAGCAGCCCCGAGACATCCCTTTTCTATGGCTACACCTTC.

This chain links TRBV28 with TRBJ1-1; 7 bases match TRBD1. The V and J ends lost 2 bases and 1 base, in that order; junction bases with no gene match: 7. The CDR3 runs 16 residues. CDR1 is MDHEN, CDR2 SYDVKM, per germline. The CDR3 nucleotides are TGTGCCAGCAGTTTACGGTCAGGGGGTTGGAACACTGAAGCTTTCTTT. Protein sequence: CASSLRSGGWNTEAFF.

The V call is TRBV2, the J call TRBJ1-5; 8 bases fit TRBD1. Germline V CDR1 and CDR2: SNHLY, FYNNEI. This CDR3 has 15 amino acids. The trim removed 6 bases at V and 6 bases at J, leaving 10 bases unmatched. CDR3 sequence reads: CASSETGQGTQPQHF. The DNA for the CDR3 is TGTGCCAGCAGCGAAACCGGACAGGGCACTCAGCCCCAGCATTTT.

The chain couples TRBV10-3 to TRBJ1-2; TRBD1 is a possible D gene (5 bases). Germline CDR1 and CDR2: ENHRY and SYGVKD. Trimming took off 3 bases at V and 7 bases at J, with 12 bases between the two ends. The CDR3 covers 13 residues. The CDR3 bases are TGTGCCATCAGTGATATGGGAGGGACTGGCTACACCTTC. Its protein product is CAISDMGGTGYTF.

The V call is TRBV19, the J call TRBJ2-7; TRBD1 aligns across 11 bases. The CDR3 length is 15 residues. The V gene end was trimmed by 5 bases and the J gene end by 7 bases; junction bases not matched to a gene: 10. Germline loops: CDR1 LNHDA, CDR2 SQIVND (reference sequence). The CDR3 nucleotides read TGTGCCAGTAGTCCCCGGACAGGGGGCGCGCGGGAGCAGTACTTC. Translated, it gives CASSPRTGGAREQYF.

The chain carries TRBV6-6 and TRBJ2-3, with 12 bases fitting TRBD2. This CDR3 is 18 amino acids long. The V segment lost 5 bases and the J segment 4 bases; nucleotides outside the gene matches: 13. Per germline, CDR1 MNHNY and CDR2 SVGAGI (reference sequence). CDR3 nucleotides: TGTGCCAGCAGTCCCGAGGGAACTAGCGGGGGGTGGGCAGATACGCAGTATTTT. Protein product: CASSPEGTSGGWADTQYF.

The chain couples TRBV29-1 to TRBJ2-1; possibly TRBD2 for D (5 bases). There are 14 residues in the CDR3. The germline V gene has CDR1 SQVTM and CDR2 ANQGSEA. V lost 4 bases and J 10 bases, leaving 20 bases between the germline ends. The CDR3 here is CSVVLGIIVAEQFF. The DNA of the CDR3 is TGCAGCGTTGTACTCGGGATCATAGTTGCGGAGCAGTTCTTC.

This chain connects TRBV5-1 to TRBJ2-1; a possible D gene is TRBD1 (6 bases). CDR3 length: 16 amino acids. V was pared by 2 bases and J by 4 bases, with 16 bases between. Germline V gene sequence: CDR1 SGHRS, CDR2 YFSETQ. Written as DNA, the CDR3 is TGCGCCAGCAGCTTAGATGCCGGGACACTGTACAATGAGCAGTTCTTC. Its protein product is CASSLDAGTLYNEQFF.

The V and J genes are TRBV27 and TRBJ2-1; 11 bases align to TRBD1. The CDR3 covers 16 residues. Per germline, CDR1 MNHEY and CDR2 SMNVEV (reference sequence). With 3 bases clipped from V and 6 bases from J, the junction kept 7 bases outside the gene matches. Written as DNA, the CDR3 is TGTGCCAGCAGTTTTTCTGAGGGGACAGGGGGCAATGAGCAGTTCTTC. It codes for CASSFSEGTGGNEQFF.

The gene calls are TRBV7-3 and TRBJ2-5; 10 nucleotides match TRBD1. Unmatched junction bases numbered 8, after V lost 2 bases and J lost 5 bases. Germline lookup yields CDR1 SGHTA and CDR2 FQGTGA. The CDR3 totals 16 residues. The CDR3 DNA is TGTGCCAGCAGCTTAGCCGGGACAGGGGTCGGGGAGACCCAGTACTTC. Translated, it gives CASSLAGTGVGETQYF.

This chain connects TRBV3-1 (or the pseudogene TRBV3-2) to TRBJ1-1; 8 bases are a match to TRBD1. The length of the CDR3 is 15 residues. Losses at the gene ends were 4 bases for V and 5 bases for J; bases not matched to a gene: 9. CDR1 and CDR2 from the germline V gene are LGHDT and YNNKEL (reference sequence). CDR3 amino acids: CASSPTGAGGTEAFF. In nucleotides, the CDR3 is TGTGCCAGCAGCCCGACAGGGGCTGGGGGTACTGAAGCTTTCTTT.

This chain links TRBV5-1 with TRBJ1-2; weak D call: TRBD1 (5 bases). Germline values: CDR1 SGHRS, CDR2 YFSETQ. This CDR3 has 15 amino acids. V was pared by 1 base and J by 3 bases, with 13 bases between. CDR3: CASSLSVGVDYGYTF. The CDR3 nucleotides read TGCGCCAGCAGCTTGTCGGTAGGGGTGGACTATGGCTACACCTTC.

The chain has TRBV21-1 and TRBJ2-3; TRBD2, the table's D call, was not compared with the DNA. TRBV21-1 represents a pseudogene. This CDR3 region has 15 residues. CDR3 sequence reads: CASSKVGTMKDTQYF. Written as DNA, the CDR3 is TGTGCCAGCAGCAAGGTGGGGACTATGAAAGATACGCAGTATTTT.

The gene calls are TRBV18 and TRBJ1-2, with D unresolved. The germline V and J ends were trimmed by 0 bases and 4 bases, with 9 bases remaining between them. Germline V gene data show CDR1 as KGHSH and CDR2 as LQKENI. The CDR3 is 14 residues long. The CDR3, as DNA: TGTGCCAGCTCACCACCGTCAGCGACCTATGGCTACACCTTC. Its protein is CASSPPSATYGYTF.

J is TRBJ2-7 and V is TRBV28; D uncertain. The germline V gene has CDR1 MDHEN and CDR2 SYDVKM. The CDR3 is made up of 12 amino acids. Trimming cost V 3 bases and J 6 bases, with 9 bases left between them. The CDR3 reads CASSLGRGEQYF. Written as DNA, the CDR3 is TGTGCCAGCAGTTTGGGCCGTGGCGAGCAGTACTTC.

The chain links TRBV3-1 (or the pseudogene TRBV3-2) to TRBJ2-5; 8 positions agree with TRBD2. The CDR3 length is 15 residues. Germline-derived CDR1 and CDR2 are LGHDT and YNNKEL (reference sequence). J lost 5 bases, V lost 1 base, and 6 bases had no gene match. In DNA, the CDR3 is TGTGCCAGCAGCCAAGCGGGAGGGGTTTGGGAGACCCAGTACTTC. It is translated as CASSQAGGVWETQYF.

The gene calls are TRBV7-9 and TRBJ1-4; D is uncertain. CDR3 length: 12 amino acids. From germline, CDR1 is SEHNR and CDR2 FQNEAQ (reference sequence). V was clipped by 1 base and J by 13 bases, with 10 bases between them. For the CDR3, the DNA is TGTGCCAGCAGCTTAGAAGTGTTGCGACTGTTTTTT. Amino acid sequence: CASSLEVLRLFF.

V usage is TRBV11-2 and J usage is TRBJ2-3, with 8 nucleotides matching TRBD2. CDR3 length: 16 residues. The junction had 4 bases not matched to a gene; V was cut back by 1 base and J by 1 base. Germline V gene data show CDR1 as SGHAT and CDR2 as FQNNGV. The CDR3 is CASSLGFGGGTDTQYF. The CDR3 DNA reads TGTGCCAGCAGCTTAGGATTCGGGGGGGGCACAGATACGCAGTATTTT.

The V call is TRBV3-1 (or the pseudogene TRBV3-2), the J call TRBJ1-2; TRBD1 matches 7 bases. From germline, CDR1 is LGHDT and CDR2 YNNKEL (reference sequence). The CDR3 spans 16 residues. V trimming: 5 bases; J trimming: 2 bases; junction bases outside the gene matches: 11. The CDR3 sequence is CASSSVRGGLNYGYTF. The CDR3 DNA reads TGTGCCAGCAGCTCCGTTAGAGGGGGCTTAAACTATGGCTACACCTTC.

This chain joins TRBV19 and TRBJ2-1; D is possibly TRBD2 (7 bases). V lost 3 bases to trimming and J lost 9 bases, with 12 bases between them. The CDR3 spans 13 residues. CDR1 and CDR2 from the germline V gene are LNHDA and SQIVND (reference sequence). The CDR3 DNA sequence: TGTGCCAGTAGTATGGTGGGAGGGGGTGAGCAGTTCTTC. Protein product: CASSMVGGGEQFF.

This rearrangement joins TRBV5-6 to TRBJ2-4, with D maybe TRBD1 (5 bases). Trimming removed 3 bases from V and 10 bases from J, with 8 bases in between. Germline values: CDR1 SGHDT, CDR2 YYEEEE. The CDR3 extends over 11 amino acids. CDR3 nucleotides: TGTGCCAGCAGCTACCGGACAATTCAGTACTTC. Translation: CASSYRTIQYF.

The V and J genes are TRBV9 and TRBJ2-3, with 8 bases identical to TRBD2. Per germline, CDR1 SGDLS and CDR2 YYNGEE. The CDR3 length is 17 residues. V lost 0 bases, J lost 10 bases, and 16 bases stayed unmatched. DNA of the CDR3: TGTGCCAGCAGCGTAGTGGGCGGGCGAGCGGGGGTCTCGGCGCAGTATTTT. Its translation: CASSVVGGRAGVSAQYF. The whole variable domain, filled in from reference TRBV9 and TRBJ2-3, reads DSGVTQTPKHLITATGQRVTLRCSPRSGDLSVYWYQQSLDQGLQFLIQYYNGEERAKGNILERFSAQQFPDLHSELNLSSLELGDSALYFCASSVVGGRAGVSAQYFGPGTRLTVL.

This clone was counted at least ten times. The chain has TRBV7-2 and TRBJ2-5; D is possibly TRBD2 (6 bases). Trimming removed 1 base at V and 2 bases at J, with 14 bases between. Looked up from germline, CDR1 is SGHTA and CDR2 is FQGNSA. CDR3 length equals 16 residues. CDR3 DNA sequence: TGTGCCAGCAGCTTAGGCCTAGTGGGGGGACAAGAGACCCAGTACTTC. This sequence encodes CASSLGLVGGQETQYF. The whole variable domain, remainder taken from reference TRBV7-2 and TRBJ2-5, is GAGVSQSPSNKVTEKGKDVELRCDPISGHTALYWYRQSLGQGLEFLIYFQGNSAPDKSGLPSDRFSAERTGGSVSTLTIQRTQQEDSAVYLCASSLGLVGGQETQYFGPGTRLLVL.

This chain uses TRBV24-1 with TRBJ2-7; TRBD1 aligns across 10 bases. The CDR3 is 14 amino acids. Germline assignment: CDR1 KGHDR and CDR2 SFDVKD. V was pared by 5 bases and J by 2 bases, with 2 bases of the junction left unmatched. The DNA for the CDR3 is TGTGCCACCAGTGCTGGGACAGGGGCCTACGAGCAGTACTTC. Residues: CATSAGTGAYEQYF.